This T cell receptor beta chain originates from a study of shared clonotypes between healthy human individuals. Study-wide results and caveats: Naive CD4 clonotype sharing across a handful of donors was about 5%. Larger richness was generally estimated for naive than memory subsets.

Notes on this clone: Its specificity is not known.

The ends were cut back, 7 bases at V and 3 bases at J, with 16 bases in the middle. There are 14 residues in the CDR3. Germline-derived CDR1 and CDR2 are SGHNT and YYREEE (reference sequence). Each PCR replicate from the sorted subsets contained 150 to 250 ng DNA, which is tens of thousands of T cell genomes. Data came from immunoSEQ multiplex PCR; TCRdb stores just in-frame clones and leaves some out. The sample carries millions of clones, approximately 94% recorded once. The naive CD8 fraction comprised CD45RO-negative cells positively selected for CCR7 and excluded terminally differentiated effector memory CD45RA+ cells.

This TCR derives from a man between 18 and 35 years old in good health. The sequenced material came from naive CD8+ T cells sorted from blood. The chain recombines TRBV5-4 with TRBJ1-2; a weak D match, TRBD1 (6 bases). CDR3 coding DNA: TGTGCCAGCGGGTTTGCAGGGGAGGACTATGGCTACACCTTC. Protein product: CASGFAGEDYGYTF.